This section outlines one T cell receptor beta chain sequence together with its context. As yet, its antigen is unknown. Looked up from germline, CDR1 is MNHNY and CDR2 is SVGAGI (reference sequence). The J segment lost 11 bases and the V segment lost 0 bases, leaving 8 bases of the junction unmatched. This CDR3 has 15 amino acids. Primers: 60 Vbeta forward and 13 Jbeta reverse. Method: immunoSEQ multiplex PCR; TCRdb's copy keeps in-frame clones and lacks some. The table has 150,000 or so clones, roughly 81% seen once; the top ten hold approximately 4.4%. This record belongs to a study of cytomegalovirus exposure and HLA in healthy donors. General study points: CMV serostatus stood as the only immune exposure information on hand.

Sequencing was done on a sample of PBMCs. The receptor was isolated from a woman aged 18-35 years in good health and CMV-seropositive. This chain connects TRBV6-6 to TRBJ1-1; 11 bases align to TRBD1. CDR3 residues: CASSYSMGQGGGAFF. The CDR3 DNA sequence: TGTGCCAGCAGTTACTCAATGGGACAGGGGGGGGGCGCTTTCTTT.